Detailed here is one T cell receptor beta chain. The target of this receptor is not known. Base qualities are not recorded, but no much larger clone differs from it by a single base. In the prospective study, participants were about 18 to 89 years old, resided in about 25 geographic areas of the United States, and were enrolled through a virtual design. In the prospective study, cohorts were assigned on the basis of participant-reported clinical history obtained from a screening survey and a study questionnaire. Recovered participants in ImmuneRACE Cohort 3 were defined by two consecutive negative NP/OP PCR tests, clearance by a healthcare professional, or resolution of symptoms. Mobile phlebotomists in the prospective study collected whole blood, serum and a nasopharyngeal or oropharyngeal swab from every participant. Participants in the prospective study had the option to provide additional blood draws and questionnaires over an approximately 2-month period. Prospective study blood samples were shipped either frozen or at room temperature before DNA extraction.

This record belongs to a study of blood T cell repertoires in COVID-19 (dated by TCRdb to between 2020 and 2021). For the wider study: Collaborator samples came from the United States, Italy and Spain and covered acute and convalescent phases of COVID-19. The material from the prospective study consisted of cDNA or gDNA derived from T cells, B-cell-depleted T cells, or PBMCs. Subjects who had been exposed to COVID-19, were actively infected with it, or had recovered from it provided the deeply sampled blood TCRbeta repertoires that made up the dataset. The repertoires were made available in a free public database intended to serve as a resource for research on the immune response to SARS-CoV-2. Sample metadata almost always included a de-identified subject ID, COVID-19 status, age in years and sex. The samples were drawn from the first 160 participants of the ongoing ImmuneRACE study and from 1,254 subjects provided by 6 global collaborators. Where available, HLA class I and class II types were obtained from metadata supplied by the sample provider rather than from assay-based typing. Beyond this particular receptor, the publication reports: The amount of clinical and demographic metadata varied by source and participant and was provided uncurated.

TCRbeta CDR3 regions were amplified from genomic DNA by means of the immunoSEQ Assay, a bias-controlled multiplex PCR. Per the source publication's procedure: The number of nucleated cells in each sample was estimated by amplification of reference gene primers within the assay. Sequence reads were collapsed and filtered to measure the absolute abundance of every unique TCRbeta CDR3 rearrangement. Productive Simpson clonality was computed per sample as the square root of Simpson's diversity index over productive rearrangements. Sourced from immuneACCESS, this table was stored by TCRdb with only in-frame sequences that have V and J called. A share of the clones is absent; for the studies checked, an unresolved V gene accounts for under half, and the remainder has no known explanation. Clone size and V and J calls were adopted from that table, with D and trimming inferred from the DNA. The sample records about 150,000 clones, about 81% of which are singletons. Roughly 7% of the sample is in the top ten clones.

This receptor was obtained from a man aged 45 to 65 who had recovered from COVID-19. Source material: PBMCs or T cells enriched from blood (not recorded which).

CDR3 loop: CASRGTINEKLFF. Here is the DNA: TGTGCCAGCAGGGGGACTATAAATGAAAAACTGTTTTTT. The sequence links TRBV6-5 to TRBJ1-4; tentative D gene TRBD1, with 5 bases matching. The CDR1 and CDR2 encoded by the germline V gene are MNHEY and SVGAGI. The V and J ends are trimmed by 6 bases and 5 bases, leaving 10 bases between them. The CDR3 spans 13 residues, from the cysteine through the phenylalanine. CDR3 DNA only is kept here, 39 bases in frame from base 1.